The next 9 T cell receptor beta chains were all read from a single sample in a study of spatial heterogeneity in lung cancer. The time point denotes: sample taken at primary tumor resection. TCRdb re-analysed the 5' RACE reads in MiXCR, keeping a single row per CDR3 protein. The table has about 20,000 distinct CDR3 sequences, more than 15% seen once; the top ten hold roughly 30%. Their antigens are not known. General observations from the study: The study found that expanded intratumoral alpha and beta TCR counts tracked tumor mutation counts.

Source: lung tumor tissue, taken at surgery. These receptors were collected from a female donor with early-stage non-small cell lung cancer.

V is TRBV7-3 and J is TRBJ2-1; D perhaps matches TRBD2 (6 bases). Germline CDR1 and CDR2: SGHTA and FQGTGA. V shed 2 bases and J shed 8 bases, with 13 bases lying between them. This CDR3 region has 14 residues. The CDR3 DNA follows: TGTGCCAGCAGCTTATCTAGCGAGAGCCATGAGCAGTTCTTC. Protein sequence: CASSLSSESHEQFF.

This clonotype has just a few counts. The chain has TRBV5-1 and TRBJ2-7; perhaps D is TRBD1 or TRBD2 (5 bases each). The CDR3 consists of 16 residues. V was pared by 1 base and J by 3 bases, with 17 bases between. CDR1 and CDR2 from the germline V gene are SGHRS and YFSETQ. The CDR3 reads CASSLWGPGEVYEQYF. CDR3 coding DNA: TGCGCCAGCAGCTTGTGGGGACCAGGAGAGGTCTACGAGCAGTACTTC.

This clonotype was seen a handful of times. This rearrangement joins TRBV18 to TRBJ2-1, with 13 bases that match TRBD2. Trimming removed 6 bases from V and 5 bases from J; junction bases left unmatched: 4. CDR1 KGHSH and CDR2 LQKENI come from the germline V gene. The CDR3 extends over 15 amino acids. As DNA, the CDR3 is TGTGCCAGCTCCCGGGGGACTAGCGGGAACAATGAGCAGTTCTTC. Translated, it gives CASSRGTSGNNEQFF.

This clonotype turned up a few times. The gene calls are TRBV6-6 and TRBJ2-1; the match to TRBD1 covers 7 bases. Germline V gene lookup returns CDR1 MNHNY and CDR2 SVGAGI (reference sequence). The CDR3 contains 15 residues. With 7 bases clipped from V and 8 bases from J, the junction kept 14 bases outside the gene matches. CDR3 sequence reads: CASKLPTGLKDEQFF. CDR3 bases: TGTGCCAGCAAACTCCCGACAGGGTTAAAGGATGAGCAGTTCTTC.

A remark on this clonotype: Just one base apart from a much larger clone, this may be a read error. The V and J genes are TRBV10-3 and TRBJ2-7; TRBD1 matches at 7 bases. V was clipped by 6 bases and J by 7 bases; unmatched bases: 18. Per the germline V gene, CDR1 is ENHRY and CDR2 is SYGVKD. The CDR3 length is 16 residues. As DNA, the CDR3 is TGTGCCATCAGACATCCGACCCGCACAGGGGCGGATGAGCAGTACTTC. This sequence encodes CAIRHPTRTGADEQYF.

The V call is TRBV2, the J call TRBJ2-3; unclear D gene. V gave up 6 bases and J gave up 2 bases, with 12 bases separating them. CDR3 length equals 14 residues. Germline V CDR1 and CDR2: SNHLY, FYNNEI. The CDR3 reads CASRLRAYTDTQYF. The CDR3 DNA reads as TGTGCCAGCAGGCTCCGGGCCTACACAGATACGCAGTATTTT.

This chain joins TRBV9 and TRBJ2-7; D remains unclear. This CDR3 is built from 15 residues. Germline CDR1 reads SGDLS; CDR2 reads YYNGEE. Between the trimmed V and J ends, which lost 0 bases and 2 bases, there was a span of 12 bases. The chain's CDR3 is CASSVGVGLAYEQYF. Here the CDR3 DNA reads TGTGCCAGCAGCGTAGGGGTAGGTTTGGCCTACGAGCAGTACTTC.

The sample holds many counts of this clonotype. The chain combines TRBV29-1 with TRBJ2-5, with TRBD1 matching over 7 bases. This CDR3 contains 12 residues. The V and J ends lost 7 bases and 2 bases, in that order; junction bases with no gene match: 4. CDR1 is SQVTM, CDR2 ANQGSEA, per germline. The CDR3 DNA sequence: TGCAGCGGGGGGACAGTTCAAGAGACCCAGTACTTC. It encodes CSGGTVQETQYF.

This clonotype has more than one count but fewer than ten. The chain employs TRBV6-5 and TRBJ2-7, with D tentatively TRBD2 (6 bases). Germline V lookup: CDR1 MNHEY, CDR2 SVGAGI. V lost 0 bases and J 1 base, leaving 13 bases between the germline ends. CDR3 size: 16 residues. The CDR3 nucleotides read TGTGCCAGCAGTTACTCGACGGCTAGCGTGTCCTACGAGCAGTACTTC. This translates into CASSYSTASVSYEQYF.